Listed below are T cell receptor beta chains from one sample, sequenced in a study of cytomegalovirus exposure and HLA in healthy donors. TCRdb keeps only in-frame clones here, not all; method: immunoSEQ multiplex PCR. The sample shows 80,000 to 100,000 clones, approximately 70% of them seen only once. Material for sequencing was PBMCs. The receptors derive from a man over 45 in good health and CMV-seronegative. The CDR3 runs from the conserved cysteine through the conserved F or W. D genes are given only for firm matches. Size is stated for part of the rows, as once, few or many counts, or as a class when the clone is expanded.

v_gene	j_gene	abundance	d_gene	CDR3nt	CDR3aa
TRBV10-3	TRBJ2-1	NA	TRBD2	TGTGCCATCAGTAGCGGGGCCTCCTCCTACAATGAGCAGTTCTTC	CAISSGASSYNEQFF
TRBV2	TRBJ1-2	NA	NA	TGTGCCAGCGTTGTGATCGCCGGGGTGGATGGCTACACCTTC	CASVVIAGVDGYTF
TRBV7-2	TRBJ1-4	NA	TRBD1	TGTGCCAGCAGCTTATCGAGGGGGCCTAATGAAAAACTGTTTTTT	CASSLSRGPNEKLFF
TRBV27	TRBJ2-1	NA	NA	TGTGCCAGCAGTCCCCGGGGGTACAATGAGCAGTTCTTC	CASSPRGYNEQFF
TRBV4-1	TRBJ2-3	NA	TRBD2	TGCGCCAGCAGCCAAGATACGGCTAGCGGAACTGCTAGCACAGATACGCAGTATTTT	CASSQDTASGTASTDTQYF
TRBV25-1	TRBJ2-3	NA	NA	TGTGCCAGCAGTGAATTTGAGGGGGGGCCGGGGGATACGCAGTATTTT	CASSEFEGGPGDTQYF
TRBV5-1	TRBJ1-1	NA	TRBD1	TGCGCCAGCACCATCGGGACAGGGGGCACTGAAGCTTTCTTT	CASTIGTGGTEAFF
TRBV7-2	TRBJ2-3	NA	TRBD2	TGTGCCAGCAGCTTCTTGACTAGCGGGGCCTCTAGCACAGATACGCAGTATTTT	CASSFLTSGASSTDTQYF
TRBV7-8	TRBJ2-3	NA	TRBD2	TGTGCCAGCAGCTTTGGTCTCCGGACTAGCGTCCCGGATACGCAGTATTTT	CASSFGLRTSVPDTQYF
TRBV2	TRBJ1-3	NA	NA	TGTGCCAAATCCTACTCTGGAAACACCATATATTTT	CAKSYSGNTIYF
TRBV6-5	TRBJ2-7	few	NA	TGTGCCAGCAGTTACGCGGGGATCTACGAGCAGTACTTC	CASSYAGIYEQYF
TRBV18	TRBJ1-3	NA	NA	TGTGCCAGCTCACCAACCGAGGTATCTGGAAACACCATATATTTT	CASSPTEVSGNTIYF
TRBV6-1	TRBJ2-7	NA	NA	TGTGCCAGCAGTGAAGCGGTAGCCCACGAGCAGTACTTC	CASSEAVAHEQYF
TRBV4-1	TRBJ1-1	NA	NA	TGCGCCAGCAGCCAAACTTCCGGGACTGAGGAAGCTTTCTTT	CASSQTSGTEEAFF
TRBV7-2	TRBJ2-5	NA	NA	TGTGCCAGCAGCTTAACTAGCCGGGGTTTGTACTTC	CASSLTSRGLYF
TRBV7-9	TRBJ1-4	once	NA	TGTGCCAGCAGCTTAGCGGAGGGTCGCGCCGGGGAAAAACTGTTTTTT	CASSLAEGRAGEKLFF
TRBV7-9	TRBJ2-7	NA	NA	TGTGCCAGCAGCCCTAGTGGCAGCTACGAGCAGTACTTC	CASSPSGSYEQYF
TRBV18	TRBJ1-4	NA	TRBD1	TGTGCCAGCTCGCAAATTGACAGGGGTGGCGAAAAACTGTTTTTT	CASSQIDRGGEKLFF
TRBV6-5	TRBJ2-7	NA	NA	TGTGCCAGCAGTACCGCAAGCGTGAGCTCCTACGAGCAGTACTTC	CASSTASVSSYEQYF
TRBV28	TRBJ2-1	NA	NA	TGTGCCAGCAGGGAACGGGACAAGCAGTTCTTC	CASRERDKQFF
TRBV2	TRBJ1-3	few	TRBD1	TGTGCCAGCAGGACAGGGGGCACAGGAAACACCATATATTTT	CASRTGGTGNTIYF
TRBV5-5	TRBJ2-2	NA	NA	TGTGCCAGCACCCTCCTCGGAGGCACCGGGGAGCTGTTTTTT	CASTLLGGTGELFF